This T cell receptor (beta chain) was identified in a study of shared clonotypes between healthy human individuals. Study-wide points: Sequencing depth was expected to influence donor clonotype sharing. Naive subsets usually exceeded memory subsets in estimated richness.

Each of the donors was a healthy adult who was HIV-negative and had not had a recent acute infection or vaccination. Assay execution took place at the deep level. The data were produced by immunoSEQ multiplex PCR, yet TCRdb's version contains in-frame clones alone and is incomplete. The top ten clones hold 0.1% to 0.15% of a sample with 2 million to 2.5 million clones, about 95% of them seen once. Germline-derived CDR1 and CDR2 are KGHSH and LQKENI. V lost 3 bases to trimming and J lost 5 bases, with 10 bases between them. The CDR3 spans 13 residues. For this clone: Antigen unknown.

This TCR was sampled from a man aged 18-30 years in good health. Sequencing was carried out using naive CD4+ T cells sorted from blood. Subset defined: CD45RA+ positively selected. The chain has TRBV18 and TRBJ2-5; a weak D match, TRBD2 (5 bases). The CDR3 DNA is TGTGCCAGCTCACCGGAACTAGTGGAGACCCAGTACTTC. Protein sequence: CASSPELVETQYF.